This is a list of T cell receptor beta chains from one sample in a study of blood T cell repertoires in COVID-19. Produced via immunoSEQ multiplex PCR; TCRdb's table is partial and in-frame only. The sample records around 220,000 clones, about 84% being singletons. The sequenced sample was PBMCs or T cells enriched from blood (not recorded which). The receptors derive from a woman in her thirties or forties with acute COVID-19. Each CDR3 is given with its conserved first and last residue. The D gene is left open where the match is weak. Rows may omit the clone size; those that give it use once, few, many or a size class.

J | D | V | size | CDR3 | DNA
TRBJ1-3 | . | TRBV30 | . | CAWISRADNSGNTIYF | TGTGCCTGGATAAGTCGCGCGGATAACTCTGGAAACACCATATATTTT
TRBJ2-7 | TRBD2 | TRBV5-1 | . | CASSLGTSGGSYEQYF | TGCGCCAGCAGCTTGGGGACTAGCGGGGGCTCCTACGAGCAGTACTTC
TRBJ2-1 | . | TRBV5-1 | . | CASSLAAGMSSYNEQFF | TGCGCCAGCAGCTTGGCTGCAGGGATGAGCTCCTACAATGAGCAGTTCTTC
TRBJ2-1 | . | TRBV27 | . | CASSSFGGEQFF | TGTGCCAGCAGTAGCTTTGGGGGGGAGCAGTTCTTC
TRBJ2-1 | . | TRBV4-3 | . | CASSQDYREAGYNEQFF | TGCGCCAGCAGCCAAGATTACCGGGAAGCCGGCTACAATGAGCAGTTCTTC
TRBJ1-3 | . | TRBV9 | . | CASSESDSQYSGNTIYF | TGTGCCAGCAGCGAATCGGACAGCCAGTACTCTGGAAACACCATATATTTT
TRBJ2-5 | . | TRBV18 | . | CASAPRQVYQETQYF | TGTGCCAGCGCCCCACGGCAAGTGTACCAAGAGACCCAGTACTTC
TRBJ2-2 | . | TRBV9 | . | CASSVALARTNTGELFF | TGTGCCAGCAGCGTAGCCCTAGCGCGAACGAACACCGGGGAGCTGTTTTTT
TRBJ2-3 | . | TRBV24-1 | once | CATNDAAEDTDTQYF | TGTGCCACCAATGATGCGGCGGAGGACACAGATACGCAGTATTTT
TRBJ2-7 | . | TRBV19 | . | CASSIARSRTDSYEQYF | TGTGCCAGTAGTATAGCGCGAAGTCGGACAGATTCCTACGAGCAGTACTTC
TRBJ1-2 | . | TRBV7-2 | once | CASSLEAGILPNYGYTF | TGTGCCAGCAGCTTAGAAGCAGGGATTCTCCCTAACTATGGCTACACCTTC
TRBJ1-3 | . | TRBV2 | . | CASPSTDNSGNTIYF | TGTGCCAGTCCCTCCACGGACAACTCTGGAAACACCATATATTTT
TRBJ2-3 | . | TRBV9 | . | CASSVLPAESSTDTQYF | TGTGCCAGCAGCGTTCTCCCGGCGGAGTCTAGCACAGATACGCAGTATTTT
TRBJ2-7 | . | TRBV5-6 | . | CASSWTGTDEQYF | TGTGCCAGCAGCTGGACCGGGACTGACGAGCAGTACTTC
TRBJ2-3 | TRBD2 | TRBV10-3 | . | CAITSGRASPDTQYF | TGTGCCATAACTAGCGGGAGGGCCTCTCCAGATACGCAGTATTTT
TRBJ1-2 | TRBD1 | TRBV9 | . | CASSVGDRGSYGYTF | TGTGCCAGCAGCGTAGGGGACAGGGGATCTTATGGCTACACCTTC
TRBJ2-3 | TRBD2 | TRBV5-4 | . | CASSPGNLAGGSTDTQYF | TGTGCCAGCAGCCCGGGGAATTTAGCGGGAGGGAGCACAGATACGCAGTATTTT
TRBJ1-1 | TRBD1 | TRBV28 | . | CASRDRTGDSTEAFF | TGTGCCAGCAGAGATCGGACAGGGGATAGCACTGAAGCTTTCTTT
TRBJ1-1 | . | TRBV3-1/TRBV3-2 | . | CASSQVIRGTAFF | TGTGCCAGCAGCCAAGTAATTAGGGGTACGGCTTTCTTT
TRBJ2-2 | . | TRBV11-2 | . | CASSLSVGTLNTGELFF | TGTGCCAGCAGCTTAAGCGTTGGGACATTGAACACCGGGGAGCTGTTTTTT
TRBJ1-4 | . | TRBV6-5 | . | CASRTATNEKLFF | TGTGCCAGCAGAACAGCAACTAATGAAAAACTGTTTTTT
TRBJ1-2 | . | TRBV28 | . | CASSTVSYGYTF | TGTGCCAGCAGCACAGTATCCTATGGCTACACCTTC